This TCR beta chain derives from a study of cytomegalovirus exposure and HLA in healthy donors (dated by TCRdb to the late 2010s). With regard to the full study: An earlier analysis of some 500 of the donors reported 250 to 300 Gb of sequence data and 100 million to 130 million unique TCR beta sequences from about 200 million T cells. An early release that covered roughly 600 HLA-typed donors contained approximately 290 gigabases of sequencing data and tens of millions of unique TCR sequences. Of the roughly 400 genotyped donors, 70% to 90% were placed in the genetic ancestry cluster associated with self-reported Caucasian donors. The study aimed to test whether signatures of past pathogen exposure could be identified by cataloging public T cell receptors. Using immunosequencing, the study profiled T cell repertoires from 666 subjects and related those repertoires to cytomegalovirus serostatus. A separate validation cohort of over a hundred different subjects was used in addition to the roughly 670-subject first cohort. The study combined high-throughput TCR immunosequencing, statistical association of individual TCRs with disease status, and machine learning to predict cytomegalovirus infection status. A later analysis re-examined previously published TCR beta repertoires from roughly 650 donors and added high-resolution HLA genotyping to investigate patterns of TCR occurrence. Rather than drawing on any new phenotypic data, the later analysis identified candidate immune exposures from TCR beta sequences and the way those sequences occurred across donors. In an earlier analysis of more than 550 of the donors, high-throughput TCR beta sequencing was used to judge whether each TCR beta V gene segment behaved as functional or pseudogenic. Donor age, sex, ethnicity and CMV serostatus were compiled alongside the repertoire data. In a later genetic analysis, genome-wide SNP genotypes for about 55% of the roughly 700 donors were used, and that subset was treated as a discovery cohort. Every discovery cohort repertoire had been produced on one sequencing platform. HLA typing covered class I and class II loci at four-digit resolution. The number of typed donors differed by locus: about 620-640 for A, B, C, DRB1 and DQB1; 522 for DQA1; some 590 for DPA1; and around 450 for DPB1. Four to six DR-DQ haplotypes were handled as single units for association and clustering, since linkage in the cohort was strong. Among a few hundred genotyped donors of the cohort, an average of approximately 250,000 unique TCR beta nucleotide sequences were sequenced per donor, roughly 18% of them non-productive. The paper as a whole reports these results and caveats: In an earlier analysis of fewer than 750 of the donors, most TCR beta V segments were observed in productive rearrangements about 87% or about 30% of the time, broadly matching IMGT annotations. The classifier was reported to diagnose cytomegalovirus status with high specificity and sensitivity in both the original cohort and the validation cohort. HLA typing was unavailable for some donors at each locus, so association tests used only the typed subset. According to the authors, the approach could potentially be generalized to other disease states and immunological phenotypes. A later analysis found that HLA-associated TCR beta chains were more clonally expanded and had lower generation probabilities than equally common non-associated chains. Correlated functional status among segregating V segments might reflect linkage disequilibrium, but an unknown experimental factor could not be ruled out. Some IMGT-functional V segments, including TRBV6-2 and TRBV6-3, could not be distinguished by the 87-base-pair reads and were therefore excluded. Specific HLA alleles were associated with 16,951 TCR beta sequences at a false discovery rate of 0.05 in a later analysis. This cohort had only TCR beta chains sequenced, and the lack of alpha or paired-chain data limited which features could be detected. Compared with the roughly 700-donor mean, donors in an Asian-associated ancestry cluster had fewer N-insertions in productive TCRs, according to a later genetic analysis. A later analysis found that TCR association rates varied across HLA loci, with DRB1 alleles showing the most associated TCRs and HLA-C alleles the fewest. For the cohort, immune exposure information was limited to CMV serostatus. Because counts were too low, some 16 rarely observed V segments, including chromosome 9 orphons, were excluded from the earlier analysis of around 590 of the donors. In a later genetic analysis, a missense DCLRE1C variant was associated with V-gene and J-gene trimming of TCR beta chains, and the association was replicated in an independent cohort. In vitro tests confirmed that a few of the cytomegalovirus-associated TCR beta chains recognize cytomegalovirus antigens. Most CMV-associated TCR beta chains appeared to be HLA-restricted in a later analysis, and the HLA associations seemed to be driven largely by CMV exposure. Most TCR sequences were observed very rarely across donors, whereas some public TCRs were present in many individuals. Strong co-occurrence of HLA alleles, especially DR and DQ, made assigning TCR associations to individual alleles difficult. According to a later analysis, parvovirus B19, influenza, CMV and Epstein-Barr virus appeared linked to several top co-occurrence clusters. A cluster of highly shared sequence variants was judged likely to represent a technical artifact of the sequencing pipeline. A total of 150 or so TCR beta chains were listed by the study as associated with cytomegalovirus. A further reported finding was that TCR beta sequences accurately predicted the HLA-A and HLA-B alleles for most subjects in the first cohort. Presence/absence analyses assumed roughly uniform sequencing depth across donors, an assumption that may not hold.

The cohort comprised hundreds of healthy bone marrow donors. At the time of sampling, all cohort members were nominally healthy, though unrecorded immune exposures were likely present. The donor was CMV seronegative and belonged to the group of more than 300 seronegative cohort members. Every donor gave a peripheral blood sample, and the peripheral blood mononuclear cells from that sample were used for TCR beta sequencing. The Qiagen DNeasy Blood Extraction Kit was used to extract genomic DNA from the blood cell samples. From its cysteine to its phenylalanine, the CDR3 spans 15 amino acids. Here the CDR3 DNA is all that survives: 45 bases in frame from base 1. V gives up 4 bases and J gives up 8 bases, and the segment between their germline ends measures 18 bases. As encoded in the germline V gene, CDR1 is MGHRA while CDR2 is YSYEKL. Libraries were prepared through the immunoSEQ multiplex PCR assay. For the multiplex PCR, a mixture combining 60 forward primers for TCR Vbeta segments and 13 reverse primers for TCR Jbeta segments was used. A multiplex PCR assay on genomic DNA amplified the CDR3 region of rearranged TCR beta genes. On the Illumina HiSeq System, the amplified TCR beta libraries were sequenced as 87-base-pair reads. The authors' pipeline ran thus. Across the roughly 600 repertoires, a later analysis counted tens of millions of unique TCR beta chains, roughly 11 million of which were shared by at least two donors. Raw reads were error-corrected and collapsed into unique sequences with a nearest-neighbor algorithm that merged closely related sequences to remove PCR and sequencing errors. Alignment of CDR3 sequences to IMGT reference sequences was used to assign V, D and J gene segments. Each retained sequence needed at least a six-nucleotide match to both a V gene segment and a J gene segment. Rearrangements were classified as productive when the CDR3 lacked stop codons and remained in frame with V and J, and all other rearrangements were classified as non-productive. Following IMGT convention, CDR3 was defined as the stretch from the second conserved V-encoded cysteine to the conserved J-encoded phenylalanine. Sequences without an unambiguous match to a single V gene segment were excluded from the earlier analysis of about 600 of the donors. An earlier analysis of approximately 590 of the donors classified V segments as functional when productive rearrangements were above 56.7% and as segregating when the standard deviation between donors was above 5%. To diagnose cytomegalovirus status from the catalog of TCR beta chain sequences, a statistical classification framework was built. In a later analysis, TCR nucleotide sequences were compared against IMGT/GENE-DB human TR gene sequences so that V and J genes could be assigned. Using the TCRdist pipeline, a later analysis assigned CDR3 sequences along with most-parsimonious VDJ recombination scenarios. In a later analysis, every TCR beta chain was defined by the combination of its CDR3 amino acid sequence and its V-gene family, and reads without a unique V-gene family were dropped. A later analysis removed 550 to 650 highly shared, low-generation-probability nucleotide sequences to deal with suspected cross-contamination and a sequencing artifact. A later analysis calculated a clonal expansion index for each public chain from normalized within-repertoire ranks of inferred template counts. A later analysis computed generation probabilities with a VDJ recombination model fitted to out-of-frame rearrangements, and checked the results against IGoR. A later analysis scored TCR-TCR, TCR-HLA and TCR-CMV co-occurrence with hypergeometric tests, applying a repertoire-size bias correction to TCR pairs. In a later analysis, false discovery rates were estimated by permuting HLA or CMV assignments 20 times. In a later analysis, co-occurring TCRs were grouped with DBSCAN, and TCRdist sequence similarity was added when clustering was performed within HLA-allele-positive subsets. Repertoires with fewer than 30,000 or more than 120,000 public chains were left out of co-occurrence clustering, as were a few repertoires with anomalous nucleotide sharing. What TCRdb holds here is the immuneACCESS table cut down to in-frame rearrangements. Part of the clones is not present; checked against another copy, under half of the missing clones reflect an unresolved V gene, and the others are unexplained. For V, J and clone size, that table is used; D and trimming come from the DNA. This sample holds around 130,000 clones; 8.5% to 10% were observed only once. 4.5% to 7% of the sample is held by the ten biggest clonotypes.

This clone qualifies as medium-sized (0.01 to 0.1%). Which antigen it targets is not known. No base quality values were provided; no much bigger clone lies one nucleotide off. The clonotype comes from a man in his forties in good health and CMV-seronegative. The chain is assembled from TRBV4-1 and TRBJ2-1; a weak D assignment points to TRBD2 (7 bases agree). The sequencing input was PBMCs. The CDR3 protein is CASSPQGGLADEQFF. The DNA is as follows: TGCGCCAGCAGCCCTCAAGGGGGGCTAGCGGATGAGCAGTTCTTC.